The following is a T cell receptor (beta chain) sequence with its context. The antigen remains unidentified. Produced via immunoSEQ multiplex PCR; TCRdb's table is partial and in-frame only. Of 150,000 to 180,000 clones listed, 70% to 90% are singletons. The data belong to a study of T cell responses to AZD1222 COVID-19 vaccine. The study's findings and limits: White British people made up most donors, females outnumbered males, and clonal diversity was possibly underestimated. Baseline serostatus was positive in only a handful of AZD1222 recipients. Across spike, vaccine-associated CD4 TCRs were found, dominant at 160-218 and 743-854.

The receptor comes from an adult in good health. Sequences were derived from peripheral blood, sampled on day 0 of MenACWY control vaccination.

CDR3 nucleotides: TGTGCCAGCAGTTTTAATCAGGATTCACCCCTCCACTTT. This gives the protein CASSFNQDSPLHF. This chain connects TRBV28 to TRBJ1-6; D remains ambiguous. V gave up 3 bases and J gave up 8 bases, with 8 bases separating them. Per the germline V gene, CDR1 is MDHEN and CDR2 is SYDVKM. The CDR3 contains 13 residues.